One and the same sample provided the 28 T cell receptor beta chains below, sequenced in a study of blood T cells in healthy people across ages. A J-beta primer mix and a sample-barcoded 5' primer were used in a second PCR of about 7 to 11 cycles. Each CDR3 protein is one row after TCRdb ran MiXCR on the 5' RACE reads. The sample comprises 1.8 million or so distinct CDR3 sequences, approximately 39% of which are singletons, and 20% to 25% rests with the top ten. The sample consisted of blood. All receptors come from a human donor in good health.

In regard to this clonotype: Given a much more abundant clone one base away, this may be a read error. The chain links TRBV29-1 to TRBJ2-3; 9 bases map to TRBD1. Germline V gene sequence: CDR1 SQVTM, CDR2 ANQGSEA. The CDR3 spans 14 residues. With 4 bases clipped from V and 3 bases from J, the junction kept 5 bases outside the gene matches. Written as DNA, the CDR3 is TGCAGCGTTGCCGACAGGGGGAAGACAGATACGCAGTATTTT. Protein sequence: CSVADRGKTDTQYF.

The chain recombines TRBV10-3 with TRBJ2-1, with 9 bases fitting TRBD1. Germline values: CDR1 ENHRY, CDR2 SYGVKD. The J segment lost 5 bases and the V segment lost 6 bases, leaving 2 bases of the junction unmatched. The CDR3 runs to 13 residues. CDR3: CAISGTGNNEQFF. The CDR3 DNA is TGTGCCATCAGCGGGACAGGGAACAATGAGCAGTTCTTC.

The V call is TRBV7-9, the J call TRBJ2-7; 8 positions agree with TRBD2. CDR1 is SEHNR, CDR2 FQNEAQ, per germline (reference sequence). V was clipped by 2 bases and J by 5 bases; unmatched bases: 11. The CDR3 covers 16 residues. In DNA form, the CDR3 reads TGTGCCAGCAGCTTAATCTTAGCGGGACCCACCGACGAGCAGTACTTC. Translated: CASSLILAGPTDEQYF.

This clonotype has only a few counts. This rearrangement joins TRBV7-2 to TRBJ1-2; the D is unclear. Germline V gene data show CDR1 as SGHTA and CDR2 as FQGNSA. Deletions cut 5 bases from V and 0 bases from J, with 13 bases between. The CDR3 length is 15 residues. CDR3 in amino acids: CASSPSGRTNYGYTF. Here the CDR3 DNA reads TGTGCCAGCAGCCCCAGTGGGAGAACTAACTATGGCTACACCTTC.

J is TRBJ2-5 and V is TRBV9; no firm D call. V dropped 4 bases and J dropped 9 bases, with 10 bases sitting between them. The CDR3 contains 11 residues. Germline V gene lookup returns CDR1 SGDLS and CDR2 YYNGEE. CDR3 nucleotides: TGTGCCAGCAGCCCAGGATTGGCCCAGTACTTC. It encodes CASSPGLAQYF.

V gene TRBV20-1 combines with J gene TRBJ2-3; 9 nucleotides agree with TRBD2. J lost 2 bases, V lost 3 bases, and 6 bases had no gene match. The CDR3 covers 15 residues. Per germline, CDR1 DFQATT and CDR2 SNEGSKA (reference sequence). The chain's CDR3 is CSASVLAGNTDTQYF. The CDR3 DNA follows: TGCAGTGCTAGCGTCCTAGCGGGGAACACAGATACGCAGTATTTT.

The rearrangement links TRBV28 to TRBJ1-2; maybe TRBD1 (5 bases). The CDR3 spans 12 residues. Trimming pared 2 bases from V and 9 bases from J, leaving 10 bases between. CDR1 is MDHEN and CDR2 is SYDVKM in the germline V gene. CDR3 in DNA: TGTGCCAGCAGTTTAGCACGACAGAGCTACACCTTC. Translating gives CASSLARQSYTF.

This clonotype was seen a handful of times. The genes are TRBV4-3 and TRBJ1-6; perhaps TRBD1 as D (6 bases). From germline, CDR1 is LGHNA and CDR2 YSLEER. V was trimmed by 4 bases and J by 9 bases, leaving 19 bases between them. CDR3 length: 16 residues. DNA of the CDR3: TGCGCCAGCAGCCCCAAGGCAGGGGTTCTTAGTTCACCCCTCCACTTT. This codes for CASSPKAGVLSSPLHF.

As concerns this clonotype: With a much larger clone just one base away, this may be a read error. The chain joins TRBV29-1 to TRBJ2-5, with D uncertain. Between the trimmed V and J ends, which lost 7 bases and 4 bases, there was a span of 10 bases. The CDR3 consists of 11 residues. Germline V gene data show CDR1 as SQVTM and CDR2 as ANQGSEA. CDR3 sequence reads: CSAIITETQYF. Here the CDR3 DNA reads TGCAGCGCTATAATCACAGAGACCCAGTACTTC.

This rearrangement joins TRBV5-1 to TRBJ1-5, with D possibly being TRBD1 (5 bases). The CDR3 runs to 16 residues. V lost 0 bases to trimming and J lost 4 bases, with 14 bases between them. CDR1 is SGHRS, CDR2 YFSETQ, per germline. DNA for the CDR3: TGCGCCAGCAGCTTGGACGGACGGGGGGTAAATCAGCCCCAGCATTTT. Its protein is CASSLDGRGVNQPQHF.

The chain uses TRBV2 and TRBJ1-5; D is ambiguous. Germline V gives CDR1 SNHLY, CDR2 FYNNEI. V was clipped by 8 bases and J by 4 bases, with 9 bases between them. The CDR3 length is 12 residues. The CDR3 region has the DNA TGTGCCAGCGGCAAGTCTAATCAGCCCCAGCATTTT. Amino acid sequence: CASGKSNQPQHF.

V is TRBV28 and J is TRBJ2-5; possibly TRBD1 for D (6 bases). The CDR3 is 18 amino acids. CDR1 and CDR2 (germline): MDHEN, SYDVKM. Trimming pared 4 bases from V and 2 bases from J, leaving 23 bases between. This chain's CDR3 is CASSSMRGTSEGQETQYF. CDR3 sequence (DNA): TGTGCCAGCAGTTCTATGCGAGGGACATCCGAGGGGCAAGAGACCCAGTACTTC.

This clonotype was seen a few times. The chain joins TRBV29-1 to TRBJ2-1; perhaps TRBD1 as D (6 bases). Trimming left V 7 bases short and J 8 bases short, with 15 bases between. Germline V gene sequence: CDR1 SQVTM, CDR2 ANQGSEA. The length of the CDR3 is 12 residues. The CDR3 reads CSARQVYDEQFF. As DNA, the CDR3 is TGCAGCGCTCGACAGGTTTACGATGAGCAGTTCTTC.

V gene TRBV28 combines with J gene TRBJ2-3, with D perhaps TRBD1 (5 bases). CDR1 MDHEN and CDR2 SYDVKM come from the germline V gene. V lost 4 bases, J lost 6 bases, and 14 bases lay in between. The CDR3 spans 14 residues. The CDR3 here is CASSSRRQSDTQYF. The CDR3, as DNA: TGTGCCAGCAGTTCCCGAAGACAGTCTGATACGCAGTATTTT.

With respect to this clonotype: A junction boundary mismatches the germline segment, possibly from a read error. The J gene is TRBJ2-4, the V gene TRBV5-5; no clear D. With the DNA end fitting TRBJ2-7 better, the J assignment may be wrong. CDR1 and CDR2 from the germline V gene are SGHKS and YYEKEE (reference sequence). The CDR3 is 15 residues long. CDR3 DNA: TGTGTCAGCAGCTTCGAATCATGCTCCGGGTACGAGCAGTACTTC. Its protein is CVSSFESCSGYEQYF.

This clonotype was observed a few times. The J gene is TRBJ2-3, the V gene TRBV9; D may be TRBD2 (6 bases). Germline assignment: CDR1 SGDLS and CDR2 YYNGEE. This CDR3 has 12 amino acids. The V end was cut by 0 bases, the J end by 11 bases, with 10 bases between. As DNA, the CDR3 is TGTGCCAGCAGCGTAGGGGGGGAGAGGCAGTATTTT. Translated: CASSVGGERQYF.

CDR3 sequence reads: CAISDGDRPAGEQYF. CDR3 in DNA: TGTGCCATCAGTGATGGGGACCGACCTGCGGGCGAGCAGTACTTC. The chain uses TRBV10-3 and TRBJ2-4; D may correspond to TRBD1 or TRBD2 (5 bases each). The tail of the sequence fits TRBJ2-7 better, so the J call may be wrong. The CDR3 is 15 residues long. CDR1 is ENHRY, CDR2 SYGVKD, per germline.

The rearrangement uses TRBV11-2 and TRBJ2-4; D gene unclear. Germline CDR1 SGHAT, CDR2 FQNNGV. V lost 0 bases and J 0 bases, leaving 12 bases between the germline ends. This CDR3 has 17 amino acids. The CDR3 reads CASSLDLLTLAKNIQYF. The CDR3 nucleotides read TGTGCCAGCAGCTTAGATCTGCTAACCCTAGCCAAAAACATTCAGTACTTC.

This clonotype has only a few counts. This sequence joins TRBV7-8 and TRBJ2-6; TRBD2 might be the D (5 bases). Germline V gene lookup returns CDR1 SGHVS and CDR2 FQNEAQ. V shed 6 bases and J shed 0 bases, with 12 bases lying between them. CDR3 length: 16 residues. DNA for the CDR3: TGTGCCAGCAGGATAAGCGGTCGCTCTGGGGCCAACGTCCTGACTTTC. Translating it yields CASRISGRSGANVLTF.

This clonotype has a handful of counts. This rearrangement joins TRBV7-8 to TRBJ2-1; D not certain. This CDR3 comprises 14 residues. The germline CDR1 and CDR2 sequences are SGHVS and FQNEAQ. The V end lost 0 bases, the J end lost 4 bases, and 7 bases lay between the germline ends. CDR3 nucleotides: TGTGCCAGCAGCTTAGCCGCCCGATACAATGAGCAGTTCTTC. Amino acids: CASSLAARYNEQFF.

This sequence joins TRBV7-2 and TRBJ2-1, with 7 positions matching TRBD1. The CDR3 is 16 amino acids. Germline loops: CDR1 SGHTA, CDR2 FQGNSA. V dropped 1 base and J dropped 8; count of bases not matched to a gene: 11. For the CDR3, the DNA is TGTGCCAGCAGCTTAGAAAACTTAAGGGGGCTCTATGAGCAGTTCTTC. Amino acid sequence: CASSLENLRGLYEQFF.

This clonotype was counted a few times. This sequence joins TRBV6-5 and TRBJ1-2; D is uncertain. Germline V gene lookup returns CDR1 MNHEY and CDR2 SVGAGI. This CDR3 is 15 amino acids long. Deletions cut 3 bases from V and 5 bases from J, with 16 bases between. This CDR3 reads CASSYFGTDPYGYTF. The CDR3 DNA reads as TGTGCCAGCAGTTATTTTGGCACAGATCCTTATGGCTACACCTTC.

Many counts were recorded for this clonotype. The J gene is TRBJ2-4, the V gene TRBV27; the match to TRBD1 covers 7 bases. Germline lookup yields CDR1 MNHEY and CDR2 SMNVEV (reference sequence). The V gene end was trimmed by 5 bases and the J gene end by 5 bases; junction bases not matched to a gene: 6. The CDR3 totals 14 residues. The CDR3 spells CASSPRTGENIQYF. The CDR3 bases are TGTGCCAGCAGTCCCAGGACAGGAGAAAACATTCAGTACTTC.

CDR3 residues: CASSATAWLGYNGYTF. The CDR3 coding sequence is TGTGCCAGCAGTGCGACGGCCTGGTTAGGGTATAATGGCTACACCTTC. J is TRBJ1-2 and V is TRBV27; no clear D gene. The CDR3 runs 16 residues. The germline CDR1 and CDR2 sequences are MNHEY and SMNVEV (reference sequence). V lost 5 bases to trimming and J lost 6 bases, with 22 bases between them.

The chain has TRBV7-9 and TRBJ1-1; tentative D call: TRBD1 (5 bases). Germline CDR1 SEHNR, CDR2 FQNEAQ (reference sequence). Trimming shortened V by 8 bases and J by 6 bases, and 19 bases separated the two germline ends. CDR3 length: 14 amino acids. The CDR3 sequence is CASLLGGTVSEAFF. CDR3 DNA sequence: TGTGCCAGCTTACTAGGAGGGACGGTCTCTGAAGCTTTCTTT.

In this sample, this clonotype turned up once. The chain is built from TRBV7-3 and TRBJ2-3; TRBD2 might be the D (6 bases). This CDR3 spans 15 amino acids. V lost 5 bases and J lost 6, with 18 bases in between. CDR1 SGHTA and CDR2 FQGTGA come from the germline V gene. The DNA of the CDR3 is TGTGCCAGCAGCCTTGGGACTGGGATGAAGGATACGCAGTATTTT. As protein: CASSLGTGMKDTQYF.

This rearrangement joins TRBV4-1 to TRBJ2-5; possible D gene TRBD1, 6 bases. The CDR3 extends over 15 amino acids. V was clipped by 5 bases and J by 11 bases, with 24 bases between them. Germline values: CDR1 MGHRA, CDR2 YSYEKL. This CDR3 is CASSGNRATYNEQYF. As DNA, the CDR3 is TGCGCCAGCAGCGGAAACAGGGCGACTTACAATGAGCAGTACTTC.

The rearrangement joins TRBV5-1 to TRBJ1-2; D is undetermined. Germline loops: CDR1 SGHRS, CDR2 YFSETQ. This CDR3 comprises 15 residues. V was cut by 0 bases and J by 0 bases, with 9 bases left in between. CDR3 in amino acids: CASSLEQRTNYGYTF. CDR3 nucleotide sequence: TGCGCCAGCAGCTTGGAACAGAGGACTAACTATGGCTACACCTTC.